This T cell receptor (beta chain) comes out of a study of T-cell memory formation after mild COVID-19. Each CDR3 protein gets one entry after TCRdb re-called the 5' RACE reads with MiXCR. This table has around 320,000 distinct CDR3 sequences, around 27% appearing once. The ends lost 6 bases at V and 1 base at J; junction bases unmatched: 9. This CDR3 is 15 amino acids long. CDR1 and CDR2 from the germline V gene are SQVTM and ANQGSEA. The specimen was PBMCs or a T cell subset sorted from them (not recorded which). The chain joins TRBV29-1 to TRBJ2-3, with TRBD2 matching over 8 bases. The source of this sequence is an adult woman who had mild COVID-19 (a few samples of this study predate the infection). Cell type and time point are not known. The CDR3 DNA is TGCAGCGTGATTAGCGGGGCCTTCGGCACAGATACGCAGTATTTT. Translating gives CSVISGAFGTDTQYF.